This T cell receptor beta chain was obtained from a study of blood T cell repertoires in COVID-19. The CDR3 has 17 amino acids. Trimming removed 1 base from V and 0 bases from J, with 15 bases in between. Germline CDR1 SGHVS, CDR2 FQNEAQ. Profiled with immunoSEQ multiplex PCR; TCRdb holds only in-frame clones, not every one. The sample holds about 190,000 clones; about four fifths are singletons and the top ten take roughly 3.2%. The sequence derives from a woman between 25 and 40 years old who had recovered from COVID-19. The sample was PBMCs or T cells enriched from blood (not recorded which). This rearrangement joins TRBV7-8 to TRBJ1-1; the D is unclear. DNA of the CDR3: TGTGCCAGCAGCTTAGTCGGACTCCCCGGGATGAACACTGAAGCTTTCTTT. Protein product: CASSLVGLPGMNTEAFF.